This section outlines one T cell receptor (beta chain) sequence together with its context. This sample is part of a study of metastatic and nonmetastatic thyroid tumors. The junction had 9 bases not matched to a gene; V was cut back by 5 bases and J by 0 bases. CDR3 length equals 15 residues. Looked up from germline, CDR1 is DFQATT and CDR2 is SNEGSKA (reference sequence). Original analysis: In papillary thyroid cancer, a distant-metastasis classifier was built using CDR3 differences across clinicopathological groups. TCRdb recomputed clones from the PCR reads via MiXCR. It is TCRdb's table, rather than the study itself, that gives the V and J calls and clone size. This table holds fewer than 20,000 clones, about a quarter found once. No treatment had been given to any patient before thyroid surgery.

The chain joins TRBV20-1 to TRBJ2-7, with 8 bases matching TRBD2. The sequencing sample was made of adjacent normal tissue. The source of this sequence is a female donor with papillary thyroid cancer or a benign thyroid nodule (not recorded which). Some clones in this sample may be carry-over from other donors' samples. CDR3 nucleotides: TGCAGTGCTCCCCGGGGCGGGGGGATCTCCTACGAGCAGTACTTC. This codes for CSAPRGGGISYEQYF.